This T cell receptor (beta chain) was identified in a study of blood T cell repertoires in COVID-19. Across the whole study: T cells, B-cell-depleted T cells, or PBMCs supplied cDNA or gDNA.

Only in-frame clones appear in the TCRdb table, and some are missing; sequencing was by immunoSEQ multiplex PCR. The data show around 170,000 clones, about 80% seen once. In germline, CDR1 is MGHDK, CDR2 SYGVNS. CDR3 length equals 14 residues. Between the trimmed V and J ends, which lost 4 bases and 2 bases, there was a span of 11 bases. This rearrangement joins TRBV25-1 to TRBJ1-2; weak D call: TRBD1 (6 bases). The TCR originated in a man between 60 and 75 years old who had been exposed to COVID-19. The sample consisted of PBMCs or T cells enriched from blood (not recorded which). Here the CDR3 DNA reads TGTGCCAGCAGTGTCCGGACAGCCAACTATGGCTACACCTTC. Encoded protein: CASSVRTANYGYTF.